This T cell receptor (beta chain) was recovered during a study of patients and donors after allogeneic stem cell transplantation (dated by TCRdb to the early 2020s). Remarks on this clonotype: What this receptor recognizes is not known. It has no much larger one-base neighbor in the sample; base qualities were not kept.

Libraries were built with RT-PCR. The sequencing machine was a NextSeq 550. TCRdb reworked the public reads: Q25 trimming with fastp, MiXCR clone assembly, productive beta chains retained. Each entry merges the rows of one CDR3 protein and shows their most common DNA and genes. The sample table shows hundreds of thousands of distinct CDR3 sequences, and about 37% are seen once. Under 14% of the sample is taken by the ten largest. V is reduced by 0 bases and J by 13 bases, leaving a spacing of 18 bases between them. CDR1 and CDR2, looked up from the germline V gene, are SGHTA and FQGTGA. The CDR3 runs 14 residues from the cysteine to the phenylalanine. CDR3 DNA is the only sequence kept; it has 42 bases, read in frame from the first base.

Material for sequencing was blood, either unsorted or a sorted T cell fraction (not recorded which). Recombination linked TRBV7-3 to TRBJ2-5; the D gene is perhaps TRBD1 or TRBD2, each of them matching over 6 bases. The receptor was isolated from a human donor who was either an allogeneic HSCT recipient or a stem cell or donor lymphocyte infusion donor (not recorded which). It is not recorded whose cells these are; they may come from a transplant donor. Here the CDR3 is given as CASSLTGGGELLYF. The sequenced DNA is TGTGCCAGCAGCTTAACGGGGGGCGGTGAGCTGCTGTACTTC.